This T cell receptor (beta chain) appears in the sequencing data of a study of blood T cell repertoires in COVID-19 (dated by TCRdb to 2020 to 2022). About the study as a whole: Samples covering the acute and convalescent phases of COVID-19 were provided by collaborators in the United States, Italy and Spain. The samples were drawn from the first 160 participants of the ongoing ImmuneRACE study and from 1,254 subjects provided by 6 global collaborators. Deeply sampled blood TCRbeta repertoires from subjects exposed to, actively infected with, or recovered from COVID-19 were included in the dataset. The material from the prospective study consisted of cDNA or gDNA derived from T cells, B-cell-depleted T cells, or PBMCs. The repertoires were released in a freely available public database intended as a resource for research on the immune response to SARS-CoV-2. HLA class I and class II types, where available, came from metadata supplied by the sample provider rather than from assay-based typing. A de-identified subject ID, COVID-19 status, age in years and sex were almost always included in the sample metadata. The paper's findings and limits, for the study overall: The amount of clinical and demographic metadata varied by source and participant and was provided uncurated.

TCRbeta CDR3 regions were amplified from genomic DNA by means of the immunoSEQ Assay, a bias-controlled multiplex PCR. The authors' analysis ran thus. The number of nucleated cells in each sample was estimated by amplification of reference gene primers within the assay. To quantify the absolute abundance of each unique TCRbeta CDR3 rearrangement, sequence reads were collapsed and filtered. For each sample, productive Simpson clonality was calculated as the square root of Simpson's diversity index over productive rearrangements. TCRdb carries this immuneACCESS record with in-frame sequences only. Its versions omit some clonotypes, under half of them owing to an unresolved V gene in the studies checked, with the rest unexplained. The V and J calls and the clone size are those of that table, but D and trimming were determined from the DNA. This sample has approximately 63,000 clones in its table, and 85% to 90% of those were observed once. The ten top clones hold 15% to 20% of the sample.

V lost 2 bases and J lost 4 bases; the stretch between them is 13 bases long. Taken from the germline V gene, the CDR1 and CDR2 loops are SGDLS and YYNGEE. Including the terminal cysteine and phenylalanine, the CDR3 comprises 15 residues. Only the CDR3 portion is preserved as DNA: 45 bases, with reading frame beginning at the first base. One collaborating source in Seattle enrolled patients during active infection and followed them longitudinally through the course of disease. Collaborating institutions collected whole blood in K2EDTA tubes following their own protocols. For TCRbeta analysis, collaborator samples were shipped as frozen whole blood, as isolated PBMCs, or as DNA extracted from either sample type. Regarding this clone: The antigen this receptor binds is unknown. Base qualities are not at hand, and no much larger clone is one base apart.

Specimen: peripheral blood. This receptor was identified in a woman aged 60-75 years with COVID-19, enrolled during active disease. Rearrangement joined TRBV9 to TRBJ1-3; confidence is insufficient to name the D gene. The CDR3 corresponds to CASSVGSQVGNTIYF. The nucleotides read TGTGCCAGCAGCGTCGGGAGCCAGGTGGGAAACACCATATATTTT.